This section outlines one TCR beta chain sequence together with its context. Its antigen is not identified. Use of 60 Vbeta and 13 Jbeta primers characterized the PCR. Profiled with immunoSEQ multiplex PCR; TCRdb holds only in-frame clones, not every one. This table holds over 150,000 clones, 75% to 85% found once. The data derive from a study of cytomegalovirus exposure and HLA in healthy donors. For the study at large: Within an early data release were tens of millions of unique TCRs drawn from HLA-typed donors.

Whole-study results and caveats: Later analysis identified a missense DCLRE1C variant that was linked to TCR beta V- and J-gene trimming.

Looked up from germline, CDR1 is SEHNR and CDR2 is FQNEAQ (reference sequence). The CDR3 is made up of 12 amino acids. V was clipped by 1 base and J by 7 bases, with 6 bases between them. J is TRBJ2-3 and V is TRBV7-9; no firm D call. Sequencing input: PBMCs. The sequence was collected from a woman aged 50 to 65 in good health and CMV-seropositive. CDR3: CASSLGANTQYF. The CDR3 region has the DNA TGTGCCAGCAGCTTAGGTGCGAATACGCAGTATTTT. Using reference TRBV7-9 and TRBJ2-3 for the parts outside the CDR3, the full variable domain is DTGVSQNPRHKITKRGQNVTFRCDPISEHNRLYWYRQTLGQGPEFLTYFQNEAQLEKSRLLSDRFSAERPKGSFSTLEIQRTEQGDSAMYLCASSLGANTQYFGPGTRLTVL.